This T cell receptor (beta chain) comes out of a study of beta chain features in type 1 diabetes (dated by TCRdb to 2016 to 2019). Notes on the research overall: No differences in mean age, gender distribution, total cell number or subset yield were found between patients and healthy donors. A total of roughly 100 million sorted cells were examined across all samples, and the number of cells per subset was strongly correlated with RNA yield. In the study, TCRB repertoires of sorted circulating CD4+ T cell subsets from recently diagnosed type 1 diabetes patients were compared with those of matched healthy donors. Regulatory and stem cell-like memory subsets were obtained from only 8 patients and about 8 healthy donors, while naive and central memory subsets were obtained from all 28 donors.

Overall study results and their limits: Because small numbers of individuals were included in the HLA sub-analyses, any influence of HLA type on TCRB rearrangement was left unresolved. PCR might favor shorter templates, but patient and control samples were amplified and corrected together, so any skew would affect both groups equally. Naive, central memory and regulatory TCRB repertoires appeared more similar among patients than among healthy donors. In all four CD4+ subsets, TCRB CDR3 length was moderately but significantly shorter in type 1 diabetes patients. Because cDNA rather than genomic DNA was sequenced, highly expressing activated cells could have been over-represented, although no difference in activation and CD3 levels was found between groups. At VDJ recombination sites, type 1 diabetes patients had fewer insertions and more deleted nucleotides, which implies abnormalities in thymic rearrangement.

This clone was picked up a small number of times. The target of this receptor is not known. Base qualities were left out, and no much larger clone turns up one base away. The High Capacity cDNA Reverse Transcription Kit was used to reverse transcribe all of the isolated RNA, meaning that expressed TCRB transcripts were what got sequenced. Deep immunoSEQ sequencing was performed on naive, central memory and regulatory T cell samples, with an average of roughly 3.5 million total reads per sample. Sorted cells were lysed in RLT buffer and RNA was extracted with DNase-treated RNeasy Micro or Mini kits, depending on cell number. Each cell subset was processed separately to prevent cross-contamination, with patient and healthy donor samples processed together. The immunoSEQ multiplex PCR was used to amplify TCRB sequences from cDNA, yielding 87-bp fragments that span the CDR3 region. Sequencing of the amplicons was performed on the Illumina HiSeq platform. From the authors' description of their analysis: Synthetic template baselines were used to correct PCR bias computationally, reads within Hamming distance 2 were collapsed, and singletons that could not be merged were discarded. Reads were aligned against IMGT to assign V, D and J genes, CDR3 length and insertions or deletions at six rearrangement sites. Within each subset, clonotype counts were normalized to the number of sorted cells before true diversity and Gini coefficients were calculated with the tcR R package. The overlap coefficient, calculated on TCRB nucleotide sequences, was used to quantify repertoire sharing. Out-of-frame TCRB sequences from naive cells were analyzed to stand in for the pre-selection repertoire. The clones in this table, taken by TCRdb from immuneACCESS, are in-frame only. Not every clone is retained; where verified, under half of the shortfall comes from an unresolved V gene, and the cause of the rest is unknown. The DNA was the basis for D and trimming; V, J and clone size are from that table. The sample includes a few hundred thousand clones, with around 28% observed a single time. The ten largest account for around 0.065% of the sample.

A single peripheral blood draw of about 116 mL on average was collected from each donor into heparinised tubes. Using a panel that included CD45RO, CCR7, CD25, CD127, CD95 and CD27, naive, central memory, regulatory and stem cell-like memory CD4+ T cells were sorted on a BD FACSAria II. Every sorted population had a purity above 98%. Right away, PBMCs were isolated by Lymphoprep density gradient centrifugation and were stained directly, with no culture step. Samples were stained and sorted in pairs, with one healthy donor and one patient per experiment, so that batch effects were minimized. Spanning cysteine to phenylalanine, the CDR3 consists of 15 amino acids. Of all the DNA, just the CDR3 is kept, 45 bases in frame from base 1. V is pared back by 3 bases and J by 0 bases, with 10 bases lying between the germline termini. The germline V gene gives CDR1 as SGHTA and CDR2 as FQGNSA.

The material sequenced was naive CD4+ T cells from blood. The cell subset or site label on this specimen signifies: true naive CD4+ T cells. The rearranged segments are TRBV7-2 and TRBJ2-3; a tentative D call is TRBD1 (5 bases match). The source is a man aged 18 to 29 in good health. Here the CDR3 is given as CASSFNGQSTDTQYF. The DNA sequence is given as TGTGCCAGCAGCTTCAACGGACAAAGCACAGATACGCAGTATTTT.